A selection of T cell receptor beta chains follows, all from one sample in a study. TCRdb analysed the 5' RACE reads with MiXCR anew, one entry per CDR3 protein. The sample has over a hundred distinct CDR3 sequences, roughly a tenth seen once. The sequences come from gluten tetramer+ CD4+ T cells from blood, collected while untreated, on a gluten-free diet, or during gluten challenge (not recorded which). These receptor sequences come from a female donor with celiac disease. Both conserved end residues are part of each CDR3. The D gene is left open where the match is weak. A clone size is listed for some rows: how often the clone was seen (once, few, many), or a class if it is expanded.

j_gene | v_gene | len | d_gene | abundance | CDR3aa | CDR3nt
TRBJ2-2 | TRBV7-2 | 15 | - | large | CASSLAVLNTGELFF | TGTGCCAGCAGCTTAGCCGTCCTGAACACCGGGGAGCTGTTTTTT
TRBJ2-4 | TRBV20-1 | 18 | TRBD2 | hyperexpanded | CSARDSLAGILAKNIQYF | TGCAGTGCTAGAGATTCCCTAGCGGGGATACTAGCCAAAAACATTCAGTACTTC
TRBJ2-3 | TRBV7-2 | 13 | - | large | CASSSRTGNTQYF | TGTGCCAGCAGCTCTCGAACAGGGAATACGCAGTATTTT
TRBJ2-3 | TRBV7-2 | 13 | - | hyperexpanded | CASSFRYSDTQYF | TGTGCCAGCAGCTTTCGCTACTCCGATACGCAGTATTTT
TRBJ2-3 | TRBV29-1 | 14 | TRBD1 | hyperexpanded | CSVSQGFSTDTQYF | TGCAGCGTTTCACAGGGGTTTAGCACAGATACGCAGTATTTT
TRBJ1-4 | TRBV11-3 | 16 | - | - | CASSLTSAVGEKLFFF | -
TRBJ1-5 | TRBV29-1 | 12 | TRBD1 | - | CSAGGMDQPQHF | TGCAGCGCAGGGGGCATGGATCAGCCCCAGCATTTT
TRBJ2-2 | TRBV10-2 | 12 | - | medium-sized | CASLRNTGELFF | TGCGCCAGCCTGCGGAACACCGGGGAGCTGTTTTTT
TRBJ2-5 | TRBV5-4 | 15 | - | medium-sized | CASSFFIQGLETQYF | TGTGCCAGCAGCTTCTTTATTCAGGGGTTAGAGACCCAGTACTTC
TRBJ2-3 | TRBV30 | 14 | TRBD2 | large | CAWSVLGYSGSSYF | TGTGCCTGGAGTGTACTGGGGTATAGCGGGAGTTCTTATTTT
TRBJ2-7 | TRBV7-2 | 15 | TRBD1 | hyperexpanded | CASSLRTGSAHEQYF | TGTGCCAGCAGCTTAAGGACAGGGAGTGCGCACGAGCAGTACTTC
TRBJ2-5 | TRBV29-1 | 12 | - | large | CSVAVGWETQYF | TGCAGCGTTGCTGTCGGATGGGAGACCCAGTACTTC
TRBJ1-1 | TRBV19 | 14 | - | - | CASSMIRTHSEAFF | TGCGCCAGTAGTATGATTAGGACACACTCTGAAGCTTTCTTT
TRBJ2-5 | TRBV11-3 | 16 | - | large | CASSRGGGWGQETQYF | TGTGCCAGCAGCCGCGGAGGGGGCTGGGGACAAGAGACCCAGTACTTC
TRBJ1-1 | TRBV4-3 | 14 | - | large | CASGRVYMGTEAFF | TGCGCCAGCGGGCGGGTGTACATGGGCACTGAAGCTTTCTTT
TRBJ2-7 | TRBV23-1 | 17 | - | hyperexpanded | CASSQSQSRGESYEQYF | TGCGCCAGCAGTCAATCCCAAAGCAGGGGGGAATCCTACGAGCAGTACTTC
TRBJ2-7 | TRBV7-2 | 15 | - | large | CASSLRVFGDHEQYF | TGTGCCAGCAGCTTAAGGGTCTTCGGGGACCACGAGCAGTACTTC
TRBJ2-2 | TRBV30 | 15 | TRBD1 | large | CAWSPKGWDSGELFF | TGTGCCTGGAGTCCAAAAGGGTGGGACAGCGGGGAGCTGTTTTTT
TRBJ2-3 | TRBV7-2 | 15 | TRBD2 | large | CASSLVAGGRDTQYF | TGTGCCAGCAGCTTAGTAGCGGGGGGCAGAGATACGCAGTATTTT
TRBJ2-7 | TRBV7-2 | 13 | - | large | CASSLSFGGEQYF | TGTGCCAGCAGCTTATCCTTTGGAGGCGAGCAGTACTTC
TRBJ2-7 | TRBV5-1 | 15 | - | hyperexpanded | CASSLFGPGPYEQYF | TGCGCCAGCAGCTTGTTTGGGCCCGGCCCCTACGAGCAGTACTTC
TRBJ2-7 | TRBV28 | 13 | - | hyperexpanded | CASSPLQRNEQYF | TGTGCCAGCAGTCCCTTACAGCGGAACGAGCAGTACTTC
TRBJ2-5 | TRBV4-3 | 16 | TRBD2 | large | CASSSGLAGVEETQYF | TGCGCCAGCAGCTCCGGACTAGCGGGAGTTGAGGAGACCCAGTACTTC
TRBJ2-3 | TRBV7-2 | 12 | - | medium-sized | CASSFGWEDTHF | TGTGCCAGCAGCTTTGGATGGGAAGATACGCATTTT
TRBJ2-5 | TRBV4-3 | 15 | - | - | CASSQAIYVGATQYF | TGCGCCAGCAGCCAAGCTATCTATGTGGGGGCGACCCAGTACTTC
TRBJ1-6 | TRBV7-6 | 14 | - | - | CASSLTGFDSPLHF | TGTGCCAGCAGCTTAACAGGTTTTGATTCACCCCTCCACTTT
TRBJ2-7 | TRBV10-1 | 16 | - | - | CANRRGGASGTYEQYF | TGCGCCAACCGTAGAGGGGGGGCTAGCGGAACCTACGAGCAGTACTTC
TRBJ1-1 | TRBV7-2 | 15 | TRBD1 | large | CASSQWGQGSTEAFF | TGTGCCAGCAGCCAGTGGGGACAGGGGAGCACTGAAGCTTTCTTT
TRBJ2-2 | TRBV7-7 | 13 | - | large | CASSSGATGELFF | TGTGCCAGCAGCTCCGGTGCCACCGGGGAGCTGTTTTTT
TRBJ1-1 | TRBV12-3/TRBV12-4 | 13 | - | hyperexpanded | CASSGRRSTEAFF | TGTGCCAGCAGCGGAAGGAGGAGCACTGAAGCTTTCTTT
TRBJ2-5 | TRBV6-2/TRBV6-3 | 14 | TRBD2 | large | CASRLTWGGETQYF | TGTGCCAGCAGGCTGACGTGGGGGGGAGAGACCCAGTACTTC
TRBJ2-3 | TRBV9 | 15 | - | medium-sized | CASSVEGGAGDTQYF | TGTGCCAGCAGCGTAGAAGGGGGGGCCGGAGATACGCAGTATTTT
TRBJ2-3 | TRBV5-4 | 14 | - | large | CASSLAQIGDTQYF | TGTGCCAGCAGCTTGGCCCAGATAGGAGATACGCAGTATTTT
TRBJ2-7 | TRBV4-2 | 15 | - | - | CASSRLGVGDDEQYF | TGTGCCAGCAGCCGACTGGGGGTAGGGGACGACGAGCAGTACTTC
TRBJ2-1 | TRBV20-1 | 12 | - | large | CSANAYRAEQFF | TGCAGTGCAAATGCCTACAGGGCTGAGCAGTTCTTC
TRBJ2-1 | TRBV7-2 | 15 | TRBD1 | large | CASSLRTGDSGEQFF | TGTGCCAGCAGCTTACGTACAGGGGATTCGGGTGAGCAGTTCTTC
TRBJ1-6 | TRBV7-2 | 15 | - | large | CASSLTGLQAQPLHF | TGTGCCAGCAGCCTAACCGGCCTACAGGCGCAGCCCCTCCACTTT
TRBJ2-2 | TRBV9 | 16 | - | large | CASSVTEGVYTGELFF | TGTGCCAGCAGCGTAACTGAAGGGGTCTACACCGGGGAGCTGTTTTTT
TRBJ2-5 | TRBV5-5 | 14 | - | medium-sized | CASSFAPSQETQYF | TGTGCCAGCAGCTTCGCCCCGTCCCAAGAGACCCAGTACTTC
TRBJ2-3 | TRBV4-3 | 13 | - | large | CASSVRSTDTQYF | TGCGCCAGCAGCGTCCGTAGCACAGATACGCAGTATTTT
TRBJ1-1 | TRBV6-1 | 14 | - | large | CASSDPQDGSEAFF | TGTGCCAGCAGTGACCCCCAGGATGGGTCTGAAGCTTTCTTT
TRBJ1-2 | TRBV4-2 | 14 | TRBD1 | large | CASSLRDRGSGYTF | TGTGCCAGCAGCCTTCGGGACAGGGGCTCTGGCTACACCTTC
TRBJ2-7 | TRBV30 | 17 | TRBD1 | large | CAWSDHPRDRGSYEQYF | TGTGCCTGGAGCGATCACCCGCGGGACAGGGGCTCCTACGAGCAGTACTTC